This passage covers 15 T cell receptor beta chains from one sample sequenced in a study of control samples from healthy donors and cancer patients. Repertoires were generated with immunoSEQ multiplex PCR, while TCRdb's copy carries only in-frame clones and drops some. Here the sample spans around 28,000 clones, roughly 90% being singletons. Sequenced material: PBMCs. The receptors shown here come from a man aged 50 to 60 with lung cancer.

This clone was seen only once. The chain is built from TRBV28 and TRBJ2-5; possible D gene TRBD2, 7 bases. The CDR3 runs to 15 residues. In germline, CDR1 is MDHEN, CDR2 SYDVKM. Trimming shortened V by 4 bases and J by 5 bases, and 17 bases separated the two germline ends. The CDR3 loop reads CASSSPAGALETQYF. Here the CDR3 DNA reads TGTGCCAGCAGTTCCCCCGCGGGGGCATTGGAGACCCAGTACTTC.

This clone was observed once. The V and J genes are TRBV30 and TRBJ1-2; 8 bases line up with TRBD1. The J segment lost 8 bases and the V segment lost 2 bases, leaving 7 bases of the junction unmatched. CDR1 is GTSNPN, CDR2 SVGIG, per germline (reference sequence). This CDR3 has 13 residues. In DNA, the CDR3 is TGTGCCTGGAGTAGCCAGGGGGCGGGAGGCTACACCTTC. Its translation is CAWSSQGAGGYTF.

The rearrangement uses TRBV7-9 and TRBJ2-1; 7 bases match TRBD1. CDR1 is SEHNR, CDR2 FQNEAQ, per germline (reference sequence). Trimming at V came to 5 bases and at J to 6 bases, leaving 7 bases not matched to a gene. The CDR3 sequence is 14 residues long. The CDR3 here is CASSPGQDGNEQFF. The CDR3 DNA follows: TGTGCCAGCAGCCCCGGACAGGACGGCAATGAGCAGTTCTTC.

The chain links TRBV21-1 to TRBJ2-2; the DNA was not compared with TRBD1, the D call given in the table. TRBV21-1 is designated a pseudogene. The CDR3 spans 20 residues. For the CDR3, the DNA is TGTGCCAGCAGCAAAAGGGCGGTGGACAGGGGGCATTTGGACACCGGGGAGCTGTTTTTT. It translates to CASSKRAVDRGHLDTGELFF.

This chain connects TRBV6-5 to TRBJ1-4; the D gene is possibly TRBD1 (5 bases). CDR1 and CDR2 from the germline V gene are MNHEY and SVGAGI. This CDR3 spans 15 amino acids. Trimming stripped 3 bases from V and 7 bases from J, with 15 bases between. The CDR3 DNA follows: TGTGCCAGCAGTTATGGGTGGGGGGACGTTGAAAAACTGTTTTTT. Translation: CASSYGWGDVEKLFF.

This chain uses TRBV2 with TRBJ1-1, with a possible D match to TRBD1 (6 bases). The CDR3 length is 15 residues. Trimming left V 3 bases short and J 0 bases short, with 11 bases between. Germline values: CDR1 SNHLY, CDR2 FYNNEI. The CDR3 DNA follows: TGTGCCAGCAGTGACTCAGGGGTGATGAACACTGAAGCTTTCTTT. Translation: CASSDSGVMNTEAFF.

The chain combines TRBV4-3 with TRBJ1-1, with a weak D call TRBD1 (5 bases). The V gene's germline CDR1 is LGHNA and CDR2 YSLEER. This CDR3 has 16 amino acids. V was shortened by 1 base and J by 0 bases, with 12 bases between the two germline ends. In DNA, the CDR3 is TGCGCCAGCAGCCAAGGGGCGGGACCGATGAACACTGAAGCTTTCTTT. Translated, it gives CASSQGAGPMNTEAFF.

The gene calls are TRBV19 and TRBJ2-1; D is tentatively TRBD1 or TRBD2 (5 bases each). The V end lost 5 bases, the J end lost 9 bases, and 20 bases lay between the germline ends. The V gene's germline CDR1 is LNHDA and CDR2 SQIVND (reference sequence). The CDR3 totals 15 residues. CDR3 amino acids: CASSSTGRGAVEQFF. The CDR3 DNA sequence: TGTGCCAGTAGTTCAACGGGACGGGGCGCCGTTGAGCAGTTCTTC.

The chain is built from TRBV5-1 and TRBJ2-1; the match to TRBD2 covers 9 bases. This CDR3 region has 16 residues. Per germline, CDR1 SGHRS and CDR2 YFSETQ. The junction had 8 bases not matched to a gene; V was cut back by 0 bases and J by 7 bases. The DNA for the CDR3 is TGCGCCAGCAGCTTGGACGGTAGCGGGGGTTTGAATGAGCAGTTCTTC. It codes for CASSLDGSGGLNEQFF.

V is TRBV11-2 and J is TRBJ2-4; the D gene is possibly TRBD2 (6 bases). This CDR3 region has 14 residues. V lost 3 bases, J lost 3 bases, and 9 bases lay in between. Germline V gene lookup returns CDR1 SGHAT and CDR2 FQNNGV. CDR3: CASSFTGSKNIQYF. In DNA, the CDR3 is TGTGCCAGCAGCTTTACCGGGAGCAAAAACATTCAGTACTTC.

Here the CDR3 reads CASRPQGQQNEQFF. For the CDR3, the DNA is TGCGCCAGCAGACCTCAAGGACAGCAAAATGAGCAGTTCTTC. V gene TRBV5-1 combines with J gene TRBJ2-1; D may be TRBD1 (6 bases). The CDR3 sequence is 14 residues long. V was shortened by 5 bases and J by 7 bases, with 16 bases between the two germline ends. Germline assignment: CDR1 SGHRS and CDR2 YFSETQ.

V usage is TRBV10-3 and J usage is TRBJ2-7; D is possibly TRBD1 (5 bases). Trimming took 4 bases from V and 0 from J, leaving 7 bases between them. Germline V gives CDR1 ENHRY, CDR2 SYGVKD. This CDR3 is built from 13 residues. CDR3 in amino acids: CAISGQSSYEQYF. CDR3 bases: TGTGCCATCAGTGGACAGAGCTCCTACGAGCAGTACTTC.

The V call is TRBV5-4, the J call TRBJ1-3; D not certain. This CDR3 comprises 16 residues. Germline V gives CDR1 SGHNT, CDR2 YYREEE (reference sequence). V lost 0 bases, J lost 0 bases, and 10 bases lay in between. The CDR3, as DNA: TGTGCCAGCAGCTTGGGGCATCCCATCTCTGGAAACACCATATATTTT. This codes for CASSLGHPISGNTIYF. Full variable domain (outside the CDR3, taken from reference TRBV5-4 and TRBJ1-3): ETGVTQSPTHLIKTRGQQVTLRCSSQSGHNTVSWYQQALGQGPQFIFQYYREEENGRGNFPPRFSGLQFPNYSSELNVNALELDDSALYLCASSLGHPISGNTIYFGEGSWLTVV.

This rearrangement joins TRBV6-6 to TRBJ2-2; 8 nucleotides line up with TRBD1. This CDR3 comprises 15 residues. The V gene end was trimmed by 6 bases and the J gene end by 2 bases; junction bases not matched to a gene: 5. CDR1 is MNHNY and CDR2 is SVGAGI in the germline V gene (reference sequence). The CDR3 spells CASSPGTGNTGELFF. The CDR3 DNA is TGTGCCAGCAGCCCCGGGACAGGCAACACCGGGGAGCTGTTTTTT.

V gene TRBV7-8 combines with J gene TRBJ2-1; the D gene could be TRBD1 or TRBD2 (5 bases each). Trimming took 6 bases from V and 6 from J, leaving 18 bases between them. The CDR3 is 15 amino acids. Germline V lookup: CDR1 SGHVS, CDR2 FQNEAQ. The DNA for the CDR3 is TGTGCCAGCAGTCCCCCTGGGGGTGTGGGCAATGAGCAGTTCTTC. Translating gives CASSPPGGVGNEQFF.